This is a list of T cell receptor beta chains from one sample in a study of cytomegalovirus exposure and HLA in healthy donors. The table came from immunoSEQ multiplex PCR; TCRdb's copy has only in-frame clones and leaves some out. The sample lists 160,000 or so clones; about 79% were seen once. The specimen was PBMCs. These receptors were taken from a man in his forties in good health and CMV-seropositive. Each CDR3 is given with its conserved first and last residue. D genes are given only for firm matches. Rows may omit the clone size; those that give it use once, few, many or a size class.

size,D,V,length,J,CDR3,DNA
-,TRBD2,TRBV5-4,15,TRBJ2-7,CASSLATSGNHEQYF,TGTGCCAGCAGCTTGGCAACTAGCGGGAACCACGAGCAGTACTTC
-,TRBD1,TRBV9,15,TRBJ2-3,CASSFGTGSRDTQYF,TGTGCCAGCAGCTTTGGGACAGGGAGCAGGGATACGCAGTATTTT
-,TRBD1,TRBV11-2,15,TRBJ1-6,CASSLGGTVNSPLHF,TGTGCCAGCAGCTTAGGCGGGACAGTTAATTCACCCCTCCACTTT
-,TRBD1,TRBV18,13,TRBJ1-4,CASSSTGVEKLFF,TGTGCCAGCTCATCGACAGGGGTTGAAAAACTGTTTTTT
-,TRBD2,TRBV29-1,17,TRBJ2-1,CSVGGLQGLAAYNEQFF,TGCAGCGTTGGAGGCCTGCAGGGACTAGCGGCCTACAATGAGCAGTTCTTC
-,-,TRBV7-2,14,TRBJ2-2,CASSLGLGAGELFF,TGTGCCAGCAGCTTAGGATTGGGCGCCGGGGAGCTGTTTTTT
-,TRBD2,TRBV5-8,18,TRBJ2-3,CASSFHTSGTVSTDTQYF,TGTGCCAGCAGTTTCCATACTAGCGGGACGGTTAGCACAGATACGCAGTATTTT
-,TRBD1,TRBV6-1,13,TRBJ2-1,CAMGGTGVVEQFF,TGTGCCATGGGCGGGACAGGGGTTGTAGAGCAGTTCTTC
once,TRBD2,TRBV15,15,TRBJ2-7,CATSRLAGGAYEQYF,TGTGCCACCAGCCGACTAGCGGGAGGGGCCTACGAGCAGTACTTC
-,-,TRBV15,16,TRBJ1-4,CATSRGGVRQDEKLFF,TGTGCCACCAGCAGAGGCGGAGTTAGACAGGACGAAAAACTGTTTTTT
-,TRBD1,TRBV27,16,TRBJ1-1,CASSLLIGTGSREAFF,TGTGCCAGCAGTTTATTGATCGGGACAGGGTCAAGGGAGGCTTTCTTT
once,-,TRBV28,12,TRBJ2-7,CASTSASYEQYF,TGTGCCAGCACCTCTGCCTCCTACGAGCAGTACTTC
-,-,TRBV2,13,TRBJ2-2,CASRQTNTGELFF,TGTGCCAGCAGACAGACGAACACCGGGGAGCTGTTTTTT
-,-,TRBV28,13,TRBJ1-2,CASIPGGYYGYTF,TGTGCCAGCATCCCTGGGGGGTACTATGGCTACACCTTC
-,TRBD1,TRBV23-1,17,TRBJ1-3,CASSQPVDRGSGNTIYF,TGCGCCAGCAGTCAGCCCGTTGACAGGGGCTCTGGAAACACCATATATTTT
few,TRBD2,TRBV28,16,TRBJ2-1,CASSVITSGSRNEQFF,TGTGCCAGCAGCGTAATTACTAGCGGGAGTCGCAATGAGCAGTTCTTC